This TCR beta chain is from a study of blood T cell repertoires in COVID-19. Across the study: PBMCs, B-cell-depleted T cells, or T cells were the source of the cDNA or gDNA that made up the material.

Clones were read by immunoSEQ multiplex PCR, and TCRdb kept only the in-frame ones, dropping some. This table holds some 330,000 clones, roughly 91% found once. The germline CDR1 and CDR2 sequences are SGHTS and YDEGEE. Trimming left V 2 bases short and J 5 bases short, with 10 bases between. This CDR3 has 13 amino acids. The TCR was taken from a woman aged 25 to 39 with COVID-19, enrolled during active disease. V usage is TRBV5-8 and J usage is TRBJ1-2; TRBD1 is a possible D gene (6 bases). The sequenced material came from peripheral blood. CDR3 in amino acids: CASSFGQKYGYTF. CDR3 bases: TGTGCCAGCAGCTTCGGACAGAAGTATGGCTACACCTTC.